The sequence of this T cell receptor beta chain was determined in a study of technical replicates of blood from several donors. Repertoires were generated with immunoSEQ multiplex PCR, while TCRdb's copy carries only in-frame clones and drops some. This table holds tens of thousands of clones, approximately 98% found once. The sequence came from a human donor in good health. Material for sequencing was T cells isolated from PBMCs.

CDR3 nucleotides: TGTGCCAGCAGTGAACCCAAGGGGGCTTTCTTT. Amino acid sequence: CASSEPKGAFF. The gene calls are TRBV6-1 and TRBJ1-1; D possibly corresponds to TRBD1 (5 bases). This CDR3 region has 11 residues. CDR1 is MNHNS, CDR2 SASEGT, per germline. The V gene lost 2 bases and the J gene lost 11 bases, with 9 bases spanning the gap.